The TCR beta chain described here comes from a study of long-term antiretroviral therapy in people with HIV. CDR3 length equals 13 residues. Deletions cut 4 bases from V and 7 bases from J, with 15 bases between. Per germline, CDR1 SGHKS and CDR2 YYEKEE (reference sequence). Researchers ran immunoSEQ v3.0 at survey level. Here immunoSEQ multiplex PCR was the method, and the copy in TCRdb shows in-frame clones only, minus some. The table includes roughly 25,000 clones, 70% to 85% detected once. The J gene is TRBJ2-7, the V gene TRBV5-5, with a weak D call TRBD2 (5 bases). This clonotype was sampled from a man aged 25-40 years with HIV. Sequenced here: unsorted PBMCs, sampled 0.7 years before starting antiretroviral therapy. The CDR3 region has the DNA TGTGCCAGCAGCCTCGACGGGGTGGGAGAGCAGTACTTC. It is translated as CASSLDGVGEQYF.